This TCR beta chain was identified during a study of cytomegalovirus exposure and HLA in healthy donors (dated by TCRdb to 2016 to 2017). Concerning the study at large: In an earlier analysis of around 540 of the donors, 276 Gb of sequence data and 117 million unique TCR beta sequences from approximately 180 million T cells were reported. An early release that covered fewer than 800 HLA-typed donors contained around 330 gigabases of sequencing data and 80 million or so unique TCR sequences. The genetic ancestry cluster associated with self-reported Caucasian donors included 81% of the roughly 380 genotyped donors. The aim of the study was to test whether cataloging public T cell receptors could identify signatures of past pathogen exposure. Using immunosequencing, the study profiled T cell repertoires from 666 subjects and related those repertoires to cytomegalovirus serostatus. Besides the first cohort of some 670 subjects, a separate validation cohort made up of over a hundred different subjects was used. The study combined high-throughput TCR immunosequencing, statistical association of individual TCRs with disease status, and machine learning to predict cytomegalovirus infection status. A later analysis re-examined previously published TCR beta repertoires from hundreds of donors and added high-resolution HLA genotyping to investigate patterns of TCR occurrence. The later analysis used no new phenotypic data to find candidate immune exposures, relying instead on TCR beta sequences and their occurrence across donors. An earlier analysis of some 500 of the donors used high-throughput TCR beta sequencing to judge whether each TCR beta V gene segment behaved as functional or pseudogenic. Donor age, sex, ethnicity and CMV serostatus were collected together with the repertoire data. A later genetic analysis used genome-wide SNP genotypes for about 65% of the roughly 670 donors, treating that subset as a discovery cohort. Every discovery cohort repertoire had been produced on one sequencing platform. Class I and class II HLA loci were covered by the typing at four-digit resolution. The number of typed donors differed by locus: about 620-640 for A, B, C, DRB1 and DQB1; 500 to 550 for DQA1; 606 for DPA1; and roughly 490 for DPB1. Five DR-DQ haplotypes were handled as single units for association and clustering, since linkage in the cohort was strong. On average, roughly 250,000 unique TCR beta nucleotide sequences were sequenced per donor among 350 to 400 genotyped donors of the cohort, with roughly 20% of those sequences being non-productive. On the study overall, not on this receptor specifically: The 87-base-pair reads could not distinguish some IMGT-functional V segments, including TRBV6-2 and TRBV6-3, so those segments were excluded. In a later analysis, most CMV-associated TCR beta chains were found to appear HLA-restricted, with HLA associations seemingly driven largely by CMV exposure. In a later analysis, several top co-occurrence clusters were reported to appear linked to parvovirus B19, influenza, CMV and Epstein-Barr virus. A cluster of highly shared sequence variants was judged likely to be a technical artifact of the sequencing pipeline. Only TCR beta chains were sequenced in this cohort, and the absence of alpha or paired-chain data limited detectable features. A further reported finding was that TCR beta sequences accurately predicted the HLA-A and HLA-B alleles for most subjects in the first cohort. Compared with the roughly 670-donor mean, donors in an Asian-associated ancestry cluster had fewer N-insertions in productive TCRs, according to a later genetic analysis. Correlated functional status among segregating V segments might reflect linkage disequilibrium, but an unknown experimental factor could not be ruled out. It was suggested by the authors that the approach could potentially be generalized to other disease states and immunological phenotypes. Roughly 15 rarely observed V segments, including chromosome 9 orphons, were excluded from the earlier analysis of several hundred of the donors because counts were too low. Cytomegalovirus status was reported to be diagnosed by the classifier with high specificity and sensitivity in both the original and validation cohorts. V-gene and J-gene trimming of TCR beta chains was associated with a missense DCLRE1C variant in a later genetic analysis, and the association was replicated in an independent cohort. Sequencing depth was assumed to be roughly uniform across donors in the presence/absence analyses, though that assumption may not hold. Broadly in line with IMGT annotations, most TCR beta V segments showed up in productive rearrangements about 90% or about 30% of the time in an earlier analysis of several hundred of the donors. In a later analysis, HLA-associated TCR beta chains were found to be more clonally expanded and to have lower generation probabilities than equally common non-associated chains. Most TCR sequences were observed very rarely across donors, whereas some public TCRs were present in many individuals. When HLA alleles, especially DR and DQ, strongly co-occurred, attributing TCR associations to individual alleles was difficult. A total of roughly 160 TCR beta chains were listed by the study as associated with cytomegalovirus. In vitro tests confirmed that a few of the cytomegalovirus-associated TCR beta chains recognize cytomegalovirus antigens. CMV serostatus was the only immune exposure information available for the cohort. Because some donors lacked HLA typing at each locus, the association tests relied only on the typed subset. In a later analysis, TCR association rates were found to vary across HLA loci, with the most associated TCRs seen for DRB1 alleles and the fewest for HLA-C alleles. Specific HLA alleles were associated with 15,000 to 20,000 TCR beta sequences at a false discovery rate of 0.05 in a later analysis.

The receptor library was made with the immunoSEQ multiplex PCR assay. The multiplex PCR relied on a mix of 60 forward primers for TCR Vbeta segments and 13 reverse primers for TCR Jbeta segments. Amplification of the CDR3 region of rearranged TCR beta genes was performed with a multiplex PCR assay on genomic DNA. On the Illumina HiSeq System, the amplified TCR beta libraries were sequenced as 87-base-pair reads. The paper's data handling went like this. In a later analysis, about 80 million unique TCR beta chains were counted across the 500 to 850 repertoires, and approximately 11 million of these chains were shared by at least two donors. A nearest-neighbor algorithm error-corrected the raw reads and collapsed the reads into unique sequences, merging closely related sequences to remove PCR and sequencing errors. Alignment of CDR3 sequences to IMGT reference sequences was used to assign V, D and J gene segments. For a sequence to be retained, a match of at least six nucleotides to both a V gene segment and a J gene segment was required. A rearrangement was called productive if the CDR3 had no stop codons and remained in frame with V and J, and every other rearrangement was called non-productive. Following IMGT convention, CDR3 was defined as the stretch from the second conserved V-encoded cysteine up to the conserved J-encoded phenylalanine. Sequences without an unambiguous match to a single V gene segment were excluded from the earlier analysis of 450 to 750 of the donors. An earlier analysis of several hundred of the donors called V segments functional above 56.7% productive rearrangements and segregating when the between-donor standard deviation exceeded 5%. A statistical classification framework was built for diagnosing cytomegalovirus status from the catalog of TCR beta chain sequences. In a later analysis, V and J genes were assigned by comparing TCR nucleotide sequences against IMGT/GENE-DB human TR gene sequences. The TCRdist pipeline was used in a later analysis to assign CDR3 sequences and most-parsimonious VDJ recombination scenarios. A later analysis defined each TCR beta chain by its CDR3 amino acid sequence plus V-gene family, and excluded reads lacking a unique V-gene family. A later analysis removed several hundred highly shared, low-generation-probability nucleotide sequences to deal with suspected cross-contamination and a sequencing artifact. In a later analysis, a clonal expansion index was calculated for each public chain from normalized within-repertoire ranks of inferred template counts. In a later analysis, generation probabilities were computed with a VDJ recombination model fitted to out-of-frame rearrangements, and the resulting probabilities were checked against IGoR. In a later analysis, TCR-TCR, TCR-HLA and TCR-CMV co-occurrence was scored with hypergeometric tests, and a repertoire-size bias correction was applied to TCR pairs. To estimate false discovery rates, a later analysis permuted the HLA or CMV assignments 20 times. In a later analysis, co-occurring TCRs were grouped using DBSCAN, with TCRdist sequence similarity added in when clustering inside HLA-allele-positive subsets. Co-occurrence clustering excluded repertoires with fewer than 30,000 or more than 120,000 public chains, plus five with anomalous nucleotide sharing. The immuneACCESS repertoire file appears here via TCRdb, limited to in-frame rearrangements. These files lack a portion of the clones; in checked studies, under half of the deficit traces to unresolved V genes, and the cause of the others is not known. The V and J calls and clone size come from that table; D and trimming were worked out from the DNA. Within this sample are some 77,000 clones, with about 79% of them counted one time only. The ten largest clones take up 7% to 9% of the sample.

Concerning this clone: Its specific antigen is unknown. No much larger clone exists at a distance of one base, and base qualities are not known.

V lost 5 bases and J lost 7 bases, and the count of bases not matched to a germline gene is 5. The germline V gene provides CDR1 SNHLY and CDR2 FYNNEI. The CDR3 sequence holds 14 residues, the cysteine and phenylalanine included. Only the CDR3 portion is preserved as DNA: 42 bases, with reading frame beginning at the first base. In total, roughly 670 healthy bone marrow donors made up the cohort. Cohort members were all nominally healthy when sampled, although unrecorded immune exposures were likely present. The donor was CMV seronegative and was included in the group of a few hundred seronegative cohort members. A peripheral blood sample was provided by each donor, and peripheral blood mononuclear cells were used for TCR beta sequencing. The Qiagen DNeasy Blood Extraction Kit was used to extract genomic DNA from the blood cell samples.

The clonotype was recovered from a woman in her 40s in good health and CMV-seronegative. The sequenced sample was PBMCs. The chain joins TRBV2 to TRBJ1-6; 7 middle bases align to TRBD1. The CDR3 reads CASSKTGYNSPLHF. The DNA reads TGTGCCAGCAGTAAGACAGGGTACAATTCACCCCTCCACTTT.